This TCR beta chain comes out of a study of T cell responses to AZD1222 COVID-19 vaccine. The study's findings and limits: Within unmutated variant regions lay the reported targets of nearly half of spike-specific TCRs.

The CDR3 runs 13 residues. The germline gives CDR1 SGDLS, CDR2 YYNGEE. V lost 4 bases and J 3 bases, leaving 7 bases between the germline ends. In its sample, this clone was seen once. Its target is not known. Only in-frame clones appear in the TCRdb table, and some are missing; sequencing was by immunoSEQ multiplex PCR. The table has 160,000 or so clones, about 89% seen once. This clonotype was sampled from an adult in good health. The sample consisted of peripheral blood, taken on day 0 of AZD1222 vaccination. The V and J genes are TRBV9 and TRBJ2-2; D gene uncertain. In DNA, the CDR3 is TGTGCCAGCAGCCCCTCGTACACCGGGGAGCTGTTTTTT. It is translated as CASSPSYTGELFF.